This T cell receptor (beta chain) was sequenced in a study of T cell repertoires in cytomegalovirus infection. About the study: Well-studied HLA-B-restricted CMV epitopes were used in the study alongside recently identified HLA-C-restricted ones. Study-level points and caveats: Summed frequency of public TCR beta families distinguished CMV carriers with the relevant HLA.

To note about this clonotype: Its antigen remains unknown.

TCRdb re-called the reads with MiXCR, one entry per CDR3 protein. Altogether roughly 800,000 distinct CDR3 sequences are present, roughly 29% being singletons, with the ten largest covering about an eighth. CDR1 and CDR2 from the germline V gene are DFQATT and SNEGSKA (reference sequence). There are 13 residues in the CDR3. Trimming pared 5 bases from V and 2 bases from J, leaving 13 bases between. The source material was cultured CD8+ T cells from PBMCs, sampled from culture after CMV antigen stimulation. The source of this sequence is a human donor in good health (CMV status not recorded). Some clones in this sample may be carry-over from other donors' samples. J is TRBJ2-7 and V is TRBV20-1; D may be TRBD1 (5 bases). The DNA of the CDR3 is TGCAGTGCTTTTCCGACAGAGACCTACGAGCAGTACGTC. Protein sequence: CSAFPTETYEQYV.